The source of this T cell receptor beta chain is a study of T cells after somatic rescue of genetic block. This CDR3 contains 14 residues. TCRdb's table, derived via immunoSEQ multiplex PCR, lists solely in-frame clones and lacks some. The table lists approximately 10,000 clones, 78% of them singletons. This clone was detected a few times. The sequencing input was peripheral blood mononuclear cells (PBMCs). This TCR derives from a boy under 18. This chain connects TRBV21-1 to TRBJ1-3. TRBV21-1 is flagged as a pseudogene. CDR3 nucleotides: TGTGCCAGCAGCAAATTTCCCAACGGAAACACCATATATTTT. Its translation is CASSKFPNGNTIYF.